At least ten counts were recorded for the clone carrying this T cell receptor beta chain. Its matching antigen is unknown. The data belong to a study of spatial heterogeneity in lung cancer. Notes on the study in general: Mutation tallies in tumors tracked expanded intratumoral alpha and beta TCR counts.

TCRdb re-called the 5' RACE reads with MiXCR, one entry per CDR3 protein. The data contain 3,000 to 4,000 distinct CDR3 sequences, around 6% of them seen just once; the ten biggest clones take up 15% to 20%. Time point noted: sample taken at primary tumor resection. The cohort: roughly 72 early-stage, untreated non-small cell lung cancer patients. Unsorted whole RNA from tumor, nontumor lung or frozen PBMC underwent sequencing. The sequencing here drew on lung tumor tissue, taken at surgery. The sequence was obtained from a female donor with early-stage non-small cell lung cancer.

In DNA form, the CDR3 reads TGTGCCACCAGCAGAGGACCGGGAGGGCCCTCGAATGAGCAGTTCTTC. Its protein product is CATSRGPGGPSNEQFF. This chain connects TRBV15 to TRBJ2-1, with 8 positions matching TRBD2. Germline-derived CDR1 and CDR2 are LNHNV and YYDKDF (reference sequence). This CDR3 region has 16 residues. Trimming cost V 1 base and J 7 bases; bases outside gene matches: 9.